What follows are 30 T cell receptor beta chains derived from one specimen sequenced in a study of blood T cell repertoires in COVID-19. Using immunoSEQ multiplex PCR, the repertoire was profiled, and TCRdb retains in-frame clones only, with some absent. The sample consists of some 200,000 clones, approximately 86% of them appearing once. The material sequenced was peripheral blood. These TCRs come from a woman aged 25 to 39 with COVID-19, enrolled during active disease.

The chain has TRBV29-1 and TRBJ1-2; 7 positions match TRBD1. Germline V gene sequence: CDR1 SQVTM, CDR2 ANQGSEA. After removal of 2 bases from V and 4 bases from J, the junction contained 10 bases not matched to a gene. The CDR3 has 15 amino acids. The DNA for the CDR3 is TGCAGCGTTGAATATAGAGGGGGCAGTTTCTATGGCTACACCTTC. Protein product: CSVEYRGGSFYGYTF.

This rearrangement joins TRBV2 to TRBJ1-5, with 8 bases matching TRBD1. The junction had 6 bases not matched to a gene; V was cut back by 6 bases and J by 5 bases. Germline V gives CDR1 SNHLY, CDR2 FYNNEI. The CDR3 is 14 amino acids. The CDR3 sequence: CASSATGGYQPQHF. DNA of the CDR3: TGTGCCAGCAGCGCTACAGGGGGTTATCAGCCCCAGCATTTT. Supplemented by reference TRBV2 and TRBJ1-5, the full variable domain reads EPEVTQTPSHQVTQMGQEVILRCVPISNHLYFYWYRQILGQKVEFLVSFYNNEISEKSEIFDDQFSVERPDGSNFTLKIRSTKLEDSAMYFCASSATGGYQPQHFGDGTRLSIL.

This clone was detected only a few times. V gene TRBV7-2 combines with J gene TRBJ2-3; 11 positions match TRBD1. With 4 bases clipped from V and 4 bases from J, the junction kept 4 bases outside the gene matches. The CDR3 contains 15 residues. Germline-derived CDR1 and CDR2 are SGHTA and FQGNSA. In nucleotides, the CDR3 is TGTGCCAGCAGCTCTAGGACAGGGGGCGCAGATACGCAGTATTTT. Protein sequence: CASSSRTGGADTQYF.

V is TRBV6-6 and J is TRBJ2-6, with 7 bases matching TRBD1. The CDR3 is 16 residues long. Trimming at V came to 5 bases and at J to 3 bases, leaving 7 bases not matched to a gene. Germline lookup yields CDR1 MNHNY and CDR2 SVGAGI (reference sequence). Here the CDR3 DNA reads TGTGCCAGCAGTACCTCACAGGGGCTTGGGGCCAACGTCCTGACTTTC. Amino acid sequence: CASSTSQGLGANVLTF.

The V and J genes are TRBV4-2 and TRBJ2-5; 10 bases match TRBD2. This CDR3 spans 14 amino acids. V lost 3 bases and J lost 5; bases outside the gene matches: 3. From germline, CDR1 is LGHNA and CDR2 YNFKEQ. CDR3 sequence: CASSQGLALETQYF. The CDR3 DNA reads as TGTGCCAGCAGCCAGGGACTAGCGTTGGAGACCCAGTACTTC.

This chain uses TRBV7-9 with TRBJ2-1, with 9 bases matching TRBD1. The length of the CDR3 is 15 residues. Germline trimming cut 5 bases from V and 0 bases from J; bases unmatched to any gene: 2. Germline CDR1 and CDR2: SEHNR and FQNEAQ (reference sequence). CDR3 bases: TGTGCCAGCAGCCCGGGACAGGGCTCCTACAATGAGCAGTTCTTC. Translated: CASSPGQGSYNEQFF.

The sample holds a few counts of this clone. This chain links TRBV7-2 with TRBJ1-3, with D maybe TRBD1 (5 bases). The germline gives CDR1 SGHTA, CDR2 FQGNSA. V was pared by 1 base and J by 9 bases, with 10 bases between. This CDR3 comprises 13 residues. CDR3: CASSLVREGTIYF. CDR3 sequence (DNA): TGTGCCAGCAGCTTAGTCAGGGAGGGCACCATATATTTT. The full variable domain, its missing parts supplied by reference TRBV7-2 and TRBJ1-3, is GAGVSQSPSNKVTEKGKDVELRCDPISGHTALYWYRQSLGQGLEFLIYFQGNSAPDKSGLPSDRFSAERTGGSVSTLTIQRTQQEDSAVYLCASSLVREGTIYFGEGSWLTVV.

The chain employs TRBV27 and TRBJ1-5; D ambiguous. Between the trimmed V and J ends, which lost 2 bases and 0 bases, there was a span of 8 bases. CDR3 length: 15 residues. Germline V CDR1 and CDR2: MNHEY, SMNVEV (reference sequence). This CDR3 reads CASSLGGYSNQPQHF. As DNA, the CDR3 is TGTGCCAGCAGTTTAGGAGGGTATAGCAATCAGCCCCAGCATTTT.

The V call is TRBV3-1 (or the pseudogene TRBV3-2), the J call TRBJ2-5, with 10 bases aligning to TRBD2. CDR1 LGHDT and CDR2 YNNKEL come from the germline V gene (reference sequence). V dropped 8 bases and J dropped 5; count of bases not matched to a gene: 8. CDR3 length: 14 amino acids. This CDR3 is CASGLAGVGETQYF. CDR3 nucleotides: TGTGCCAGCGGGCTAGCGGGAGTTGGGGAGACCCAGTACTTC.

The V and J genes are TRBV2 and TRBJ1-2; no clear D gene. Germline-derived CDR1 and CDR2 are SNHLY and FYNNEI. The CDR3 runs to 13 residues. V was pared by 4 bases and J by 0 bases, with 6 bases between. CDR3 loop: CASSAQTNYGYTF. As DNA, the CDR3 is TGTGCCAGCAGTGCCCAGACTAACTATGGCTACACCTTC. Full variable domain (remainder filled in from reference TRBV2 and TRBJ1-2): EPEVTQTPSHQVTQMGQEVILRCVPISNHLYFYWYRQILGQKVEFLVSFYNNEISEKSEIFDDQFSVERPDGSNFTLKIRSTKLEDSAMYFCASSAQTNYGYTFGSGTRLTVV.

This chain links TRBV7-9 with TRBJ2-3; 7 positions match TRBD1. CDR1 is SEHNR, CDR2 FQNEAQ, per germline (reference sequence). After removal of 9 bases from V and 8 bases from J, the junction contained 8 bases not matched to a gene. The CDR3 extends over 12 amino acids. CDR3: CASTRYRGTQYF. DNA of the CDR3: TGTGCCAGTACTAGATACAGGGGTACGCAGTATTTT.

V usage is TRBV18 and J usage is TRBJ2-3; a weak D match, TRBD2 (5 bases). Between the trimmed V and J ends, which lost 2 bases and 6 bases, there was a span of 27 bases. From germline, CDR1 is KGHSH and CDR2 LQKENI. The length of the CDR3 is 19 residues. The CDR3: CASSPSGLQQYSTFDTQYF. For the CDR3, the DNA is TGTGCCAGCTCACCATCCGGACTGCAACAATACTCTACTTTCGATACGCAGTATTTT.

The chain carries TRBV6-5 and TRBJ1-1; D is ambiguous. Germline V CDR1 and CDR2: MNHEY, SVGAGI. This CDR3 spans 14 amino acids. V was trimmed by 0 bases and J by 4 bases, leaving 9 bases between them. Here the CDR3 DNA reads TGTGCCAGCAGTTACTCGATTGCGGGCACTGAAGCTTTCTTT. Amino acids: CASSYSIAGTEAFF.

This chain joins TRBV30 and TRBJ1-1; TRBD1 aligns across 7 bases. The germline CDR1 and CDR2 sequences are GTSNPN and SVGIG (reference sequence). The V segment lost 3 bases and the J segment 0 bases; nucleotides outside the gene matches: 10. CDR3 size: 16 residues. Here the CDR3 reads CAWRRGGGTMNTEAFF. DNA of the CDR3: TGTGCCTGGAGAAGAGGGGGCGGGACGATGAACACTGAAGCTTTCTTT.

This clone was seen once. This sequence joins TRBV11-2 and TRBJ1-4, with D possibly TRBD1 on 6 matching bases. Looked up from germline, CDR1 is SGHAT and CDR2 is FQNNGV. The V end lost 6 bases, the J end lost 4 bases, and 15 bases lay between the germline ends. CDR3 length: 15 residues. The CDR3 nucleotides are TGTGCCAGCAGTGCGACGGGGGGCCTTAATGAAAAACTGTTTTTT. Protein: CASSATGGLNEKLFF.

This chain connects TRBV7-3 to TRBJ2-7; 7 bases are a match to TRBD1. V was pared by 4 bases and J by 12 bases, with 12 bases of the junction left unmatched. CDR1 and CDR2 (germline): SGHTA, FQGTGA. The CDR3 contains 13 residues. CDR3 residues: CASSSTPDRAMYF. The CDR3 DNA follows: TGTGCCAGCAGCTCGACCCCAGACAGGGCCATGTACTTC.

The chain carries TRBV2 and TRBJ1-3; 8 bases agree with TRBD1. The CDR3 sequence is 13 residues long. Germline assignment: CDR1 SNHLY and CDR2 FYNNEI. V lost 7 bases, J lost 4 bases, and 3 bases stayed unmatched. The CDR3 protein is CASNRDRGNTIYF. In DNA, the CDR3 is TGTGCCAGCAACCGGGACAGGGGAAACACCATATATTTT. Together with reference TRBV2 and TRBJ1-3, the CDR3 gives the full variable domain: EPEVTQTPSHQVTQMGQEVILRCVPISNHLYFYWYRQILGQKVEFLVSFYNNEISEKSEIFDDQFSVERPDGSNFTLKIRSTKLEDSAMYFCASNRDRGNTIYFGEGSWLTVV.

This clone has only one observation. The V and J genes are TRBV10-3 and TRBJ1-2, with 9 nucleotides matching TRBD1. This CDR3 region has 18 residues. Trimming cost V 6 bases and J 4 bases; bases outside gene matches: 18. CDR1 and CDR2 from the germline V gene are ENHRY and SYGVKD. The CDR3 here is CAIRTGEGQGLSFYGYTF. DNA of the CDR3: TGTGCCATCAGAACCGGGGAGGGACAGGGTCTCTCCTTCTATGGCTACACCTTC.

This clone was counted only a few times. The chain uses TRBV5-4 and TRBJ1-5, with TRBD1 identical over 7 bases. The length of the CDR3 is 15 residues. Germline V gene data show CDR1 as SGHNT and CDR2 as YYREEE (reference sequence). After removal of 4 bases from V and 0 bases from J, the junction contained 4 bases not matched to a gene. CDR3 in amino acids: CASSPGTDSNQPQHF. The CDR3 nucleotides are TGTGCCAGCAGCCCCGGGACAGATAGCAATCAGCCCCAGCATTTT.

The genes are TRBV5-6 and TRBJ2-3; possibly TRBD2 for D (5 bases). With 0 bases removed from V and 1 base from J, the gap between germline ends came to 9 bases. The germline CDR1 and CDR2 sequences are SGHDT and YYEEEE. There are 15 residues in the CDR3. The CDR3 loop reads CASSLGGVGTDTQYF. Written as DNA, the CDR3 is TGTGCCAGCAGCTTGGGGGGAGTCGGCACAGATACGCAGTATTTT.

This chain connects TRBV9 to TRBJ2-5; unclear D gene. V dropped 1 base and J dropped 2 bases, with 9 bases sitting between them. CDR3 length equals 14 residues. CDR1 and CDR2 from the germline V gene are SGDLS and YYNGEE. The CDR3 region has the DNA TGTGCCAGCAGCGTAAGCTCAAGACAAGAGACCCAGTACTTC. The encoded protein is CASSVSSRQETQYF.

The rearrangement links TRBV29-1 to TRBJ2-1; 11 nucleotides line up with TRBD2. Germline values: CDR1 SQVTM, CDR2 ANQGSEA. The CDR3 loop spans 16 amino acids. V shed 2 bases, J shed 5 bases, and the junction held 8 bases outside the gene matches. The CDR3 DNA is TGCAGCGTTGAAAAAAACGGACTAGCGGGTGACAATGAGCAGTTCTTC. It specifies CSVEKNGLAGDNEQFF.

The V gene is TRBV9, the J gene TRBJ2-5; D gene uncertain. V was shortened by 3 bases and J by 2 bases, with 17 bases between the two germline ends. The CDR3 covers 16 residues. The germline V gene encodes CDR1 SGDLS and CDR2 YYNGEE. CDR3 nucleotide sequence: TGTGCCAGCAGCGGAAGCCCGCGACTCATACAAGAGACCCAGTACTTC. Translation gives CASSGSPRLIQETQYF.

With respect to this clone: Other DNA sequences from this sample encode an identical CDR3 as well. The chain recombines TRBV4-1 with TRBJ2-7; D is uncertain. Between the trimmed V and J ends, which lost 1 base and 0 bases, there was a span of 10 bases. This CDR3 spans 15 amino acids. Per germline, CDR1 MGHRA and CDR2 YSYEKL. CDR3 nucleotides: TGCGCCAGCAGCCAAGCTCCAGCAGGCTCCTACGAGCAGTACTTC. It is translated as CASSQAPAGSYEQYF.

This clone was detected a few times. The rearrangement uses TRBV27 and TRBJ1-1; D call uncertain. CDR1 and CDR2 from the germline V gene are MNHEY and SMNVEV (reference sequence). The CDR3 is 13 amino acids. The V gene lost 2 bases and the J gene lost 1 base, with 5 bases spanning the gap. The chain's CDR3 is CASSLNRNTEAFF. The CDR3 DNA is TGTGCCAGCAGTTTAAACAGGAACACTGAAGCTTTCTTT.

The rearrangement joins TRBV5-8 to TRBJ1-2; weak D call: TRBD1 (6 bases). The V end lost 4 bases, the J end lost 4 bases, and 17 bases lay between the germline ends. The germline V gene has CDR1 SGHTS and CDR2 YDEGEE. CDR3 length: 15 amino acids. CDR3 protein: CASSGGQRAPYGYTF. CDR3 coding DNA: TGTGCCAGCAGCGGGGGACAAAGGGCTCCCTATGGCTACACCTTC. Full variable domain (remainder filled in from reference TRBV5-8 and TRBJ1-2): EAGVTQSPTHLIKTRGQQATLRCSPISGHTSVYWYQQALGLGLQFLLWYDEGEERNRGNFPPRFSGRQFPNYSSELNVNALELEDSALYLCASSGGQRAPYGYTFGSGTRLTVV.

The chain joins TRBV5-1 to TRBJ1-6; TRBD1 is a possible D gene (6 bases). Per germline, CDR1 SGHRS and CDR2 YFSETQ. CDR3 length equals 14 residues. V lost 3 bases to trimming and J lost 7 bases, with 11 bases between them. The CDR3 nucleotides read TGCGCCAGCAGCTCTCGTCAGGGGAATTCACCCCTCCACTTT. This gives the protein CASSSRQGNSPLHF.

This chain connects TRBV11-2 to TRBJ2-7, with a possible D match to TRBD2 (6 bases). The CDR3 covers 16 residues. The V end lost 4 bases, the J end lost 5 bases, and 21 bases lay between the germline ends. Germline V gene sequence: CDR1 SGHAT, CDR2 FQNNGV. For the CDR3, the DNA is TGTGCCAGCAGCTCCCGGGACTCTACGCCCGTCCACGAGCAGTACTTC. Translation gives CASSSRDSTPVHEQYF.

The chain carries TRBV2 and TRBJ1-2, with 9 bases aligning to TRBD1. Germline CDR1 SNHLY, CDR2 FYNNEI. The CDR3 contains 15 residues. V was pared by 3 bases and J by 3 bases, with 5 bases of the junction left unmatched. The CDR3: CASSDRRTGDYGYTF. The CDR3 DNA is TGTGCCAGCAGTGACCGCCGGACAGGGGACTATGGCTACACCTTC.

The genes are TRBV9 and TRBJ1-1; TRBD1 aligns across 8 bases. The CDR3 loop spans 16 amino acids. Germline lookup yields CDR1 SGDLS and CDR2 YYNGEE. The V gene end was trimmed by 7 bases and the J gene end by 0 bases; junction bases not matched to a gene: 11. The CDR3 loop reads CASEFNTGQVNTEAFF. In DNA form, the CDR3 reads TGTGCCAGCGAATTTAATACGGGACAGGTGAACACTGAAGCTTTCTTT.